What follows are 27 T cell receptor beta chains derived from one specimen sequenced in a study of beta chain features in type 1 diabetes. cDNA synthesis used the whole RNA isolate, giving expressed TCRB sequences. TCRdb's table, derived via immunoSEQ multiplex PCR, lists solely in-frame clones and lacks some. This sample carries around 400,000 clones, around 16% of them seen once, and the ten largest clones take roughly 0.017%. The sample consisted of naive CD4+ T cells from blood. The receptors derive from a woman aged 18-30 years in good health.

V usage is TRBV30 and J usage is TRBJ2-2; a weak D match, TRBD1 (6 bases). CDR1 GTSNPN and CDR2 SVGIG come from the germline V gene (reference sequence). Trimming pared 5 bases from V and 1 base from J, leaving 11 bases between. The length of the CDR3 is 14 residues. CDR3 sequence: CAWAPDRNTGELFF. CDR3 in DNA: TGTGCCTGGGCCCCGGACAGGAACACCGGGGAGCTGTTTTTT.

This clone was seen a handful of times. This sequence joins TRBV7-9 and TRBJ1-4, with TRBD1 identical over 7 bases. The germline gives CDR1 SEHNR, CDR2 FQNEAQ (reference sequence). CDR3 size: 15 residues. With 5 bases clipped from V and 4 bases from J, the junction kept 7 bases outside the gene matches. In nucleotides, the CDR3 is TGTGCCAGCAGCCCCGGACAGGAGGTTAATGAAAAACTGTTTTTT. Its protein is CASSPGQEVNEKLFF.

V is TRBV18 and J is TRBJ2-7; TRBD2 matches 7 bases. V lost 3 bases and J lost 5; bases outside the gene matches: 4. In germline, CDR1 is KGHSH, CDR2 LQKENI. The CDR3 loop spans 13 amino acids. Here the CDR3 reads CASSPRLADEQYF. The CDR3 DNA sequence: TGTGCCAGCTCACCTCGACTAGCAGACGAGCAGTACTTC.

In its sample, this clone was seen a few times. The rearrangement uses TRBV9 and TRBJ2-7; weak D call: TRBD1 (5 bases). The germline gives CDR1 SGDLS, CDR2 YYNGEE. V was cut by 0 bases and J by 0 bases, with 13 bases left in between. This CDR3 is 16 amino acids long. The CDR3 DNA is TGTGCCAGCAGCGTAGGTGGGGCAAGGTACTCCTACGAGCAGTACTTC. Translated: CASSVGGARYSYEQYF.

V gene TRBV11-2 combines with J gene TRBJ2-1; 10 positions match TRBD1. V was pared by 3 bases and J by 7 bases, with 3 bases of the junction left unmatched. The CDR3 spans 14 residues. Germline V CDR1 and CDR2: SGHAT, FQNNGV. The CDR3 DNA sequence: TGTGCCAGCAGCTTCCGGGACAGGGGTAATGAGCAGTTCTTC. It is translated as CASSFRDRGNEQFF.

This clone appeared a few times. This chain joins TRBV4-2 and TRBJ1-4; D might be TRBD1 (5 bases). This CDR3 has 17 amino acids. Trimming left V 2 bases short and J 7 bases short, with 20 bases between. CDR1 is LGHNA and CDR2 is YNFKEQ in the germline V gene. Here the CDR3 reads CASSQPLAGGMFEKLFF. Written as DNA, the CDR3 is TGTGCCAGCAGCCAACCTTTAGCCGGGGGGATGTTTGAAAAACTGTTTTTT.

The chain uses TRBV7-9 and TRBJ2-3; the match to TRBD1 covers 7 bases. Losses at the gene ends were 5 bases for V and 0 bases for J; bases not matched to a gene: 5. CDR1 is SEHNR, CDR2 FQNEAQ, per germline (reference sequence). The CDR3 runs to 15 residues. The CDR3 loop reads CASSQRDSSTDTQYF. The CDR3 coding sequence is TGTGCCAGCAGCCAAAGGGACAGTAGCACAGATACGCAGTATTTT.

This clone was observed a few times. This chain uses TRBV25-1 with TRBJ2-5; possibly TRBD2 for D (6 bases). Germline lookup yields CDR1 MGHDK and CDR2 SYGVNS. Trimming left V 2 bases short and J 2 bases short, with 15 bases between. CDR3 size: 16 residues. The DNA of the CDR3 is TGTGCCAGCAGTGAAGCGGGGAGACAGTCTCAAGAGACCCAGTACTTC. Protein sequence: CASSEAGRQSQETQYF.

The chain recombines TRBV19 with TRBJ2-1, with D possibly TRBD1 on 6 matching bases. Germline V gene lookup returns CDR1 LNHDA and CDR2 SQIVND (reference sequence). V dropped 10 bases and J dropped 9 bases, with 16 bases sitting between them. CDR3 length equals 12 residues. CDR3 residues: CATQGTLVEQFF. As DNA, the CDR3 is TGTGCCACCCAGGGGACCCTCGTTGAGCAGTTCTTC.

The chain links TRBV28 to TRBJ2-7, with D perhaps matching TRBD1 (6 bases). Deletions cut 2 bases from V and 0 bases from J, with 8 bases between. This CDR3 is 14 amino acids long. Germline V gene sequence: CDR1 MDHEN, CDR2 SYDVKM. CDR3 nucleotides: TGTGCCAGCAGTTTAGGGACACCCTCCTACGAGCAGTACTTC. Translating gives CASSLGTPSYEQYF. Looking up the rest from reference TRBV28 and TRBJ2-7 gives the full variable domain: DVKVTQSSRYLVKRTGEKVFLECVQDMDHENMFWYRQDPGLGLRLIYFSYDVKMKEKGDIPEGYSVSREKKERFSLILESASTNQTSMYLCASSLGTPSYEQYFGPGTRLTVT.

Only a few counts were recorded for this clone. The rearrangement joins TRBV5-1 to TRBJ2-1; D perhaps matches TRBD2 (6 bases). Germline values: CDR1 SGHRS, CDR2 YFSETQ. Trimming took off 5 bases at V and 2 bases at J, with 11 bases between the two ends. This CDR3 has 14 residues. CDR3 residues: CASSWGEPYNEQFF. CDR3 in DNA: TGCGCCAGCAGTTGGGGGGAGCCCTACAATGAGCAGTTCTTC. Full variable domain (missing parts from reference TRBV5-1 and TRBJ2-1): KAGVTQTPRYLIKTRGQQVTLSCSPISGHRSVSWYQQTPGQGLQFLFEYFSETQRNKGNFPGRFSGRQFSNSRSEMNVSTLELGDSALYLCASSWGEPYNEQFFGPGTRLTVL.

Only a few counts were recorded for this clone. The chain combines TRBV30 with TRBJ2-1; possible D gene TRBD1, 6 bases. The germline V gene has CDR1 GTSNPN and CDR2 SVGIG (reference sequence). The CDR3 runs 13 residues. V was shortened by 3 bases and J by 3 bases, with 9 bases between the two germline ends. In nucleotides, the CDR3 is TGTGCCTGGAGGGGACACCTCTACAATGAGCAGTTCTTC. As protein: CAWRGHLYNEQFF.

This clone was recorded a few times. V gene TRBV7-9 combines with J gene TRBJ1-2, with a tentative D call TRBD1 (6 bases). CDR3 length equals 12 residues. From germline, CDR1 is SEHNR and CDR2 FQNEAQ (reference sequence). The V and J ends lost 8 bases and 8 bases respectively, with 15 bases between them. CDR3 loop: CASSLGQGGYTF. Here the CDR3 DNA reads TGTGCCAGCTCCTTGGGGCAGGGGGGCTACACCTTC.

This clone was counted a few times. The V and J genes are TRBV29-1 and TRBJ1-1, with D maybe TRBD1 (5 bases). The CDR3 is made up of 16 amino acids. Trimming left V 3 bases short and J 2 bases short, with 19 bases between. CDR1 SQVTM and CDR2 ANQGSEA come from the germline V gene. This chain's CDR3 is CSVDGRAGRRNTEAFF. The CDR3 coding sequence is TGCAGCGTTGACGGTCGAGCAGGGCGTAGAAACACTGAAGCTTTCTTT.

The CDR3 DNA reads as TGTGCCAGCTCACCACCGTTTTCCGGGACAGGGAACAATGAGCAGTTCTTC. Amino acid sequence: CASSPPFSGTGNNEQFF. This chain connects TRBV18 to TRBJ2-1; 9 bases fit TRBD1. Germline V CDR1 and CDR2: KGHSH, LQKENI. V gave up 0 bases and J gave up 5 bases; unmatched junction bases: 8. The CDR3 contains 17 residues.

This chain connects TRBV5-1 to TRBJ2-7; 9 nucleotides match TRBD1. J was trimmed by 5 bases and V by 7 bases; bases with no gene match: 7. Per germline, CDR1 SGHRS and CDR2 YFSETQ. The CDR3 length is 13 residues. The CDR3 loop reads CASGAGTGNEQYF. The CDR3 DNA sequence: TGCGCCAGCGGGGCCGGGACAGGGAACGAGCAGTACTTC. Drawing the rest from reference TRBV5-1 and TRBJ2-7, the complete variable domain is KAGVTQTPRYLIKTRGQQVTLSCSPISGHRSVSWYQQTPGQGLQFLFEYFSETQRNKGNFPGRFSGRQFSNSRSEMNVSTLELGDSALYLCASGAGTGNEQYFGPGTRLTVT.

This chain links TRBV7-8 with TRBJ1-4; the D is unclear. There are 13 residues in the CDR3. Germline CDR1 is SGHVS and CDR2 is FQNEAQ. Trimming left V 2 bases short and J 5 bases short, with 6 bases between. For the CDR3, the DNA is TGTGCCAGCAGCTTACACGGGAATGAAAAACTGTTTTTT. This sequence encodes CASSLHGNEKLFF.

This chain uses TRBV7-2 with TRBJ2-1, with D maybe TRBD2 (6 bases). V lost 6 bases to trimming and J lost 10 bases, with 13 bases between them. This CDR3 is built from 12 residues. The V gene's germline CDR1 is SGHTA and CDR2 FQGNSA. The CDR3 DNA follows: TGTGCCAGCAGTCCGCGGGGCCGCGAGCAGTTCTTC. Protein product: CASSPRGREQFF.

The chain is built from TRBV7-9 and TRBJ2-1; 13 nucleotides line up with TRBD2. The CDR3 length is 15 residues. The trim removed 5 bases at V and 7 bases at J, leaving 5 bases unmatched. Germline V gene sequence: CDR1 SEHNR, CDR2 FQNEAQ (reference sequence). For the CDR3, the DNA is TGTGCCAGCAGCGTGGGACTAGCGGGGCTTAATGAGCAGTTCTTC. This codes for CASSVGLAGLNEQFF.

The chain links TRBV15 to TRBJ2-1; D might be TRBD1 (6 bases). The CDR3 totals 14 residues. The germline V and J ends were trimmed by 4 bases and 6 bases, with 13 bases remaining between them. In germline, CDR1 is LNHNV, CDR2 YYDKDF (reference sequence). Written as DNA, the CDR3 is TGTGCCACCAGCACCAGGACAGCAGGCAATGAGCAGTTCTTC. Translated: CATSTRTAGNEQFF. Full variable domain (remainder filled in from reference TRBV15 and TRBJ2-1): DAMVIQNPRYQVTQFGKPVTLSCSQTLNHNVMYWYQQKSSQAPKLLFHYYDKDFNNEADTPDNFQSRRPNTSFCFLDIRSPGLGDTAMYLCATSTRTAGNEQFFGPGTRLTVL.

This clone was counted a few times. CDR3 sequence: CASSYSGTAYGYTF. CDR3 sequence (DNA): TGTGCCAGCAGTTACTCCGGGACAGCCTATGGCTACACCTTC. The chain couples TRBV6-5 to TRBJ1-2; 7 positions agree with TRBD1. Germline CDR1 is MNHEY and CDR2 is SVGAGI. V was pared by 0 bases and J by 4 bases, with 2 bases of the junction left unmatched. CDR3 length: 14 amino acids.

CDR3 sequence (DNA): TGTGCCAGCAGTTACTCGAGTAGCGGGTCTACCTACGAGCAGTACTTC. This codes for CASSYSSSGSTYEQYF. V is TRBV6-5 and J is TRBJ2-7; 7 bases align to TRBD2. CDR1 is MNHEY and CDR2 is SVGAGI in the germline V gene. The trim removed 0 bases at V and 2 bases at J, leaving 7 bases unmatched. The CDR3 spans 16 residues.

V and J are TRBV29-1 and TRBJ2-7; tentatively, D is TRBD1 (5 bases). Germline assignment: CDR1 SQVTM and CDR2 ANQGSEA. The CDR3 runs to 13 residues. V was shortened by 4 bases and J by 3 bases, with 13 bases between the two germline ends. In DNA form, the CDR3 reads TGCAGCGTTGTAAGGGGATTGGGCTACGAGCAGTACTTC. The encoded protein is CSVVRGLGYEQYF.

The gene calls are TRBV19 and TRBJ1-5; 7 bases fit TRBD1. The ends lost 7 bases at V and 3 bases at J; junction bases unmatched: 6. The CDR3 is made up of 14 amino acids. Germline loops: CDR1 LNHDA, CDR2 SQIVND (reference sequence). The CDR3 protein is CASNAGTVNQPQHF. CDR3 nucleotide sequence: TGTGCCAGTAACGCCGGGACAGTCAATCAGCCCCAGCATTTT.

CDR3 sequence: CASIPGEGRLLNNEQFF. CDR3 DNA sequence: TGCGCCAGCATCCCCGGGGAGGGTCGACTCTTGAACAATGAGCAGTTCTTC. V usage is TRBV5-1 and J usage is TRBJ2-1; 7 bases are shared with TRBD2. This CDR3 has 17 amino acids. Per the germline V gene, CDR1 is SGHRS and CDR2 is YFSETQ. V trimming: 6 bases; J trimming: 5 bases; junction bases outside the gene matches: 17.

V usage is TRBV11-2 and J usage is TRBJ2-7; D perhaps matches TRBD2 (6 bases). The CDR3 covers 18 residues. CDR1 is SGHAT, CDR2 FQNNGV, per germline. Trimming pared 2 bases from V and 0 bases from J, leaving 20 bases between. CDR3 amino acids: CASSLKGSPAGSSYEQYF. The CDR3 DNA is TGTGCCAGCAGCTTAAAAGGGTCCCCGGCGGGGAGCTCCTACGAGCAGTACTTC. Supplemented by reference TRBV11-2 and TRBJ2-7, the full variable domain reads EAGVAQSPRYKIIEKRQSVAFWCNPISGHATLYWYQQILGQGPKLLIQFQNNGVVDDSQLPKDRFSAERLKGVDSTLKIQPAKLEDSAVYLCASSLKGSPAGSSYEQYFGPGTRLTVT.

This clone appeared a few times. The genes are TRBV7-9 and TRBJ2-1; possibly TRBD2 for D (6 bases). V lost 5 bases and J 0 bases, leaving 17 bases between the germline ends. Germline V lookup: CDR1 SEHNR, CDR2 FQNEAQ (reference sequence). CDR3 size: 17 residues. The CDR3 reads CASSVRDFQSSYNEQFF. For the CDR3, the DNA is TGTGCCAGCAGCGTCCGGGACTTCCAGAGCTCCTACAATGAGCAGTTCTTC.